Presented here are 15 T cell receptor beta chains from one specimen sequenced in a study of blood T cell repertoires in COVID-19. Assay: immunoSEQ multiplex PCR; the TCRdb copy retains only in-frame clones and omits some. The sample consists of tens of thousands of clones, more than 70% of them appearing once. The sample consisted of peripheral blood. The receptor set was obtained from a woman of 80 years or more in a cohort sampled during active or convalescent COVID-19.

The CDR3 DNA follows: TGTGCCAGCTTGACTAGCGGGAGGGCGTACGAGCAGTACTTC. Translation gives CASLTSGRAYEQYF. The genes are TRBV5-6 and TRBJ2-7; 14 bases map to TRBD2. In germline, CDR1 is SGHDT, CDR2 YYEEEE. This CDR3 comprises 14 residues. V lost 7 bases and J lost 4; bases outside the gene matches: 4.

This clone was seen just once. J is TRBJ2-5 and V is TRBV9, with D possibly matching TRBD2 (6 bases). This CDR3 region has 17 residues. The germline V gene encodes CDR1 SGDLS and CDR2 YYNGEE. Trimming removed 2 bases at V and 1 base at J, with 18 bases between. CDR3 protein: CASSVGRLAWAQETQYF. Written as DNA, the CDR3 is TGTGCCAGCAGCGTGGGGAGGCTAGCTTGGGCCCAAGAGACCCAGTACTTC.

A single count supports this clone. The chain couples TRBV6-5 to TRBJ2-7, with 10 bases matching TRBD2. Trimming took 6 bases from V and 5 from J; bases not matched to a gene: 4. Germline V gene data show CDR1 as MNHEY and CDR2 as SVGAGI. CDR3 length: 13 amino acids. The CDR3 DNA sequence: TGTGCCAGCAGGGTAGCGGGAGGCCACGAGCAGTACGTC. Translation gives CASRVAGGHEQYV.

This chain uses TRBV5-1 with TRBJ2-1; tentatively, D is TRBD2 (6 bases). With 1 base removed from V and 5 bases from J, the gap between germline ends came to 10 bases. Looked up from germline, CDR1 is SGHRS and CDR2 is YFSETQ. The CDR3 has 14 amino acids. CDR3 amino acids: CASSLNGRDNEQFF. The CDR3 region has the DNA TGCGCCAGCAGCTTGAACGGGAGAGACAATGAGCAGTTCTTC.

The chain links TRBV19 to TRBJ1-4; possibly TRBD1 for D (5 bases). The CDR3 is made up of 14 amino acids. Germline V gives CDR1 LNHDA, CDR2 SQIVND (reference sequence). V was trimmed by 3 bases and J by 10 bases, leaving 15 bases between them. The CDR3 sequence is CASSIVARRGKLFF. CDR3 coding DNA: TGTGCCAGTAGTATCGTGGCGAGGAGGGGAAAACTGTTTTTT.

The rearrangement joins TRBV19 to TRBJ1-3, with D possibly TRBD1 on 6 matching bases. This CDR3 has 16 amino acids. CDR1 and CDR2 (germline): LNHDA, SQIVND (reference sequence). V lost 3 bases to trimming and J lost 9 bases, with 21 bases between them. The CDR3 protein is CASSIGRQGIFGTIYF. CDR3 sequence (DNA): TGTGCCAGTAGTATCGGCCGGCAGGGGATATTCGGCACCATATATTTT.

The rearrangement joins TRBV6-5 to TRBJ1-4, with 7 bases identical to TRBD1. The CDR3 is made up of 13 amino acids. Germline CDR1 reads MNHEY; CDR2 reads SVGAGI. J was trimmed by 6 bases and V by 6 bases; bases with no gene match: 4. The CDR3 bases are TGTGCCAGCAGAGACAGGGTGGATGAAAAACTGTTTTTT. The encoded protein is CASRDRVDEKLFF.

V is TRBV5-1 and J is TRBJ2-7, with 8 positions matching TRBD1. Looked up from germline, CDR1 is SGHRS and CDR2 is YFSETQ. The CDR3 spans 14 residues. V lost 3 bases and J lost 3; bases outside the gene matches: 5. The CDR3 sequence is CASSSLTGDYEQYF. The CDR3 nucleotides read TGCGCCAGCAGCTCACTGACAGGGGACTACGAGCAGTACTTC.

The chain combines TRBV19 with TRBJ1-3; possibly TRBD1 for D (5 bases). Trimming cost V 5 bases and J 8 bases, with 22 bases left between them. The CDR3 totals 16 residues. CDR1 and CDR2 (germline): LNHDA, SQIVND (reference sequence). This CDR3 is CASSETGTPSRHTIYF. The CDR3 DNA sequence: TGTGCCAGTAGTGAAACCGGGACTCCAAGCCGTCACACCATATATTTT.

The chain employs TRBV6-5 and TRBJ1-3, with a weak D call TRBD1 (6 bases). Germline V gene data show CDR1 as MNHEY and CDR2 as SVGAGI. The V end was cut by 6 bases, the J end by 6 bases, with 15 bases between. The CDR3 totals 14 residues. The CDR3 DNA reads as TGTGCCAGCAGCAATGGGGGGGCGAAAAACACCATATATTTT. Residues: CASSNGGAKNTIYF.

The chain recombines TRBV18 with TRBJ1-1, with 10 bases that match TRBD1. The CDR3 runs 14 residues. Germline V CDR1 and CDR2: KGHSH, LQKENI. The junction had 5 bases not matched to a gene; V was cut back by 6 bases and J by 4 bases. Written as DNA, the CDR3 is TGTGCCAGCTCGCTGGGACAGGGGAGCACTGAAGCTTTCTTT. This codes for CASSLGQGSTEAFF. Supplemented by reference TRBV18 and TRBJ1-1, the full variable domain reads NAGVMQNPRHLVRRRGQEARLRCSPMKGHSHVYWYRQLPEEGLKFMVYLQKENIIDESGMPKERFSAEFPKEGPSILRIQQVVRGDSAAYFCASSLGQGSTEAFFGQGTRLTVV.

This clone was observed once. The rearrangement links TRBV28 to TRBJ1-5; the match to TRBD1 covers 7 bases. The CDR3 spans 13 residues. The germline V gene has CDR1 MDHEN and CDR2 SYDVKM. Trimming at V came to 3 bases and at J to 7 bases, leaving 3 bases not matched to a gene. This CDR3 is CASSFRGIQPQHF. CDR3 nucleotides: TGTGCCAGCAGTTTCAGGGGGATACAGCCCCAGCATTTT.

This clone was recorded once. V is TRBV6-1 and J is TRBJ2-1; 7 positions agree with TRBD2. The CDR3 is 15 residues long. The V and J ends lost 6 bases and 4 bases, in that order; junction bases with no gene match: 9. Per germline, CDR1 MNHNS and CDR2 SASEGT. The CDR3 reads CASSSASGMYNEQFF. DNA for the CDR3: TGTGCCAGCAGCTCGGCTAGCGGAATGTACAATGAGCAGTTCTTC.

V gene TRBV10-3 combines with J gene TRBJ2-1, with 7 bases aligning to TRBD1. CDR1 is ENHRY, CDR2 SYGVKD, per germline. This CDR3 has 13 residues. The CDR3 reads CAVLDRINNEQFF. The DNA for the CDR3 is TGTGCTGTACTGGACAGGATCAACAATGAGCAGTTCTTC.

This clone was seen just once. The rearrangement links TRBV6-6 to TRBJ2-1; the D gene is possibly TRBD2 (6 bases). Trimming took off 6 bases at V and 4 bases at J, with 13 bases between the two ends. CDR3 length: 14 amino acids. Per the germline V gene, CDR1 is MNHNY and CDR2 is SVGAGI (reference sequence). In nucleotides, the CDR3 is TGTGCCAGCAGGAGTAGCGGTATTTACAATGAGCAGTTCTTC. It is translated as CASRSSGIYNEQFF.